This is a list of T cell receptor beta chains from one sample in a study of PD-1 blockade in classical Hodgkin lymphoma. Method: immunoSEQ multiplex PCR; TCRdb's copy keeps in-frame clones and lacks some. The data show about 20,000 clones, approximately 62% seen once. The source material was peripheral blood mononuclear cells (PBMCs), sampled before the fourth cycle of nivolumab. All receptors come from a human donor with classical Hodgkin lymphoma. Both conserved end residues are trimmed from each CDR3. Rows may omit the clone size; those that give it use once, few, many or a size class.

J,V,length,size,CDR3
TRBJ2-3,TRBV4-2,18,few,ASGPPGRSSTGDPTDTQY
TRBJ2-2,TRBV7-6,13,few,ASSLGTANTGELF
TRBJ2-7,TRBV29-1,13,NA,SVEDRGSSSYEQY
TRBJ2-2,TRBV7-3,16,NA,ASSPQGGLAGGGGELF
TRBJ2-7,TRBV6-5,11,few,ASSQQGSREQY
TRBJ2-2,TRBV5-4,10,few,ASSPRVGELF
TRBJ2-5,TRBV27,9,NA,ASSFQETQY
TRBJ1-1,TRBV5-1,13,few,ASSTGQGTVTEAF
TRBJ2-2,TRBV2,10,NA,ASSVEPGELF
TRBJ2-1,TRBV27,12,NA,ASSRGTGGNEQF
TRBJ2-7,TRBV4-2,15,NA,ASSQDASGRLSYEQY
TRBJ2-7,TRBV11-2,14,NA,ASSSGTSGRAYEQY
TRBJ1-2,TRBV27,12,NA,ASSLARDRDGYT
TRBJ2-7,TRBV2,10,NA,ASSVTGTEQY
TRBJ1-2,TRBV5-4,12,medium-sized,ASSRREGDYGYT
TRBJ1-1,TRBV9,12,NA,ASSFRPQDTEAF
TRBJ1-4,TRBV4-2,13,few,ASSQPGHTNEKLF
TRBJ2-2,TRBV6-1,11,NA,ASSEEFTGELF
TRBJ2-2,TRBV28,14,NA,ASSSWTSGTAGELF
TRBJ2-5,TRBV5-6,13,NA,ASSLTGLNQETQY
TRBJ2-7,TRBV5-6,12,NA,ASSLGEGAYEQY
TRBJ2-2,TRBV19,10,once,ASSPDPGELF
TRBJ2-7,TRBV28,11,few,ASSLRGGHEQY
TRBJ2-3,TRBV2,11,NA,ASSEERTDTQY
TRBJ1-2,TRBV2,11,large,ANPGQGNYGYT
TRBJ2-7,TRBV5-1,11,NA,ASSLTSPYEQY
TRBJ1-5,TRBV13,13,once,ASSLGGAFNQPQH
TRBJ1-2,TRBV19,12,NA,ASSPRPAMMGYT
TRBJ2-1,TRBV27,12,NA,ASSFLSFGGEQF
TRBJ1-2,TRBV5-4,11,NA,ASSLEGVPVPT
TRBJ1-4,TRBV6-1,11,NA,ASRAGGASKLF
TRBJ2-7,TRBV28,12,few,ASSLSQSGYEQY
TRBJ2-2,TRBV4-1,13,few,ASSLSSGSGGELF
TRBJ1-4,TRBV16,13,NA,ASTRSTGTNEKLF
TRBJ2-1,TRBV27,14,NA,ASSFQGLARYNEQF
TRBJ2-1,TRBV7-9,13,NA,ASSEGLAGKGEQF
TRBJ1-1,TRBV6-6,13,NA,ASSYLEPTNTEAF